This TCR beta chain was captured in a study of T cell responses to AZD1222 COVID-19 vaccine. Points from the study as a whole: With dominance at 160-218 and 743-854, vaccine-associated CD4 TCRs spanned spike. Only 5 or 6 people who got AZD1222 tested seropositive at baseline. Clonal diversity was possibly underestimated, and white British individuals and females predominated among donors.

This clone showed up just a few times. The target antigen is unknown. The table came from immunoSEQ multiplex PCR; TCRdb's copy has only in-frame clones and leaves some out. The repertoire has some 120,000 clones, 92% of them found once; the top ten carry about 1.4%. The germline V gene has CDR1 SGHAT and CDR2 FQNNGV. The trim removed 5 bases at V and 4 bases at J, leaving 9 bases unmatched. The CDR3 is made up of 15 amino acids. This TCR was recovered from an adult who received the AZD1222 COVID-19 vaccine. The rearrangement links TRBV11-2 to TRBJ1-1, with 8 bases aligning to TRBD1. The material was peripheral blood, obtained 28 days after the second AZD1222 dose. For the CDR3, the DNA is TGTGCCAGCAGCCCTACGGGACAGGCGGGCACTGAAGCTTTCTTT. This codes for CASSPTGQAGTEAFF.